This TCR beta chain stems from a study of blood T cell repertoires in COVID-19. At the level of the study: Sites in the United States, Italy and Spain provided acute and convalescent COVID-19 samples.

The CDR3 has 13 residues. V lost 6 bases and J 4 bases, leaving 12 bases between the germline ends. CDR1 is SEHNR, CDR2 FQNEAQ, per germline (reference sequence). Sequencing used immunoSEQ multiplex PCR; TCRdb keeps in-frame clones, though not all of them. The sample lists about 59,000 clones; about 93% were seen once. This clone appeared once. This TCR was recovered from a man older than 75 with acute or convalescent COVID-19. The chain recombines TRBV7-9 with TRBJ1-2, with unresolved D. Input material: peripheral blood. This CDR3 is CASSGEAGYGYTF. DNA of the CDR3: TGTGCCAGCAGTGGGGAGGCTGGCTATGGCTACACCTTC.